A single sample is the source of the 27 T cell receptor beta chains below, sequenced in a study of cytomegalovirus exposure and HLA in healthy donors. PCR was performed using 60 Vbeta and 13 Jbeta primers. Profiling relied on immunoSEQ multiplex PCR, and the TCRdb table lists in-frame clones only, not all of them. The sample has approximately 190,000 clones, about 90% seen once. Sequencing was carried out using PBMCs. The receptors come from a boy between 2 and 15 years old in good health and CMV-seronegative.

The DNA for the CDR3 is TGTGCCAGCAGCTACCACCGTGGAGGGCGAGAGACCCAGTACTTC. Residues: CASSYHRGGRETQYF. This rearrangement joins TRBV5-8 to TRBJ2-5; D possibly corresponds to TRBD2 (6 bases). This CDR3 is built from 15 residues. Trimming took off 3 bases at V and 4 bases at J, with 16 bases between the two ends. CDR1 SGHTS and CDR2 YDEGEE come from the germline V gene.

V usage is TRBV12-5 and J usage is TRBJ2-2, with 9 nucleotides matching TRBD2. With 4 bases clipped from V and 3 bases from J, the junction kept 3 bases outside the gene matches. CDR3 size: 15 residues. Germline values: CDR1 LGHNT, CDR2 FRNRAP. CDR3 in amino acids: CASGWGGGDTGELFF. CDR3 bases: TGTGCTAGTGGTTGGGGCGGGGGGGACACCGGGGAGCTGTTTTTT.

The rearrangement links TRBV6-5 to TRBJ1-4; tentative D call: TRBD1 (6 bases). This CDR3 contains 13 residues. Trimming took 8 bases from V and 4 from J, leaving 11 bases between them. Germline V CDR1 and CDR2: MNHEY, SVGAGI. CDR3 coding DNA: TGTGCCAGCCGTACCAGGGGTAATGAAAAACTGTTTTTT. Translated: CASRTRGNEKLFF.

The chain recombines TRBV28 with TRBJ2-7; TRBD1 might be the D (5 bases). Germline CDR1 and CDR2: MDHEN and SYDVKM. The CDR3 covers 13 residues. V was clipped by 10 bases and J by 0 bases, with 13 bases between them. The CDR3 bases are TGTGCCACCAACTTCGGACACTCCTACGAGCAGTACTTC. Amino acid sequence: CATNFGHSYEQYF. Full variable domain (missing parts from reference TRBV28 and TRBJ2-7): DVKVTQSSRYLVKRTGEKVFLECVQDMDHENMFWYRQDPGLGLRLIYFSYDVKMKEKGDIPEGYSVSREKKERFSLILESASTNQTSMYLCATNFGHSYEQYFGPGTRLTVT.

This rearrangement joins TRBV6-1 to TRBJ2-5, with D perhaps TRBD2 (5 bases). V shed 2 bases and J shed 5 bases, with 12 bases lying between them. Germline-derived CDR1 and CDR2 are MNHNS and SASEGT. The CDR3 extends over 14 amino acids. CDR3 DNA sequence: TGTGCCAGCAGTGAATGGATGGGCGGGGAGACCCAGTACTTC. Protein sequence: CASSEWMGGETQYF.

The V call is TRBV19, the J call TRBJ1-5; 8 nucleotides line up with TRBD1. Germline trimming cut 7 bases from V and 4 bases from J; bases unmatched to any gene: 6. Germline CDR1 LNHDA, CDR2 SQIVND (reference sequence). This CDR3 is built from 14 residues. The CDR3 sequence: CASNTGGRNQPQHF. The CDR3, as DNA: TGTGCCAGTAATACAGGGGGGCGGAATCAGCCCCAGCATTTT. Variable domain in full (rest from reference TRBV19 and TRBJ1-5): DGGITQSPKYLFRKEGQNVTLSCEQNLNHDAMYWYRQDPGQGLRLIYYSQIVNDFQKGDIAEGYSVSREKKESFPLTVTSAQKNPTAFYLCASNTGGRNQPQHFGDGTRLSIL.

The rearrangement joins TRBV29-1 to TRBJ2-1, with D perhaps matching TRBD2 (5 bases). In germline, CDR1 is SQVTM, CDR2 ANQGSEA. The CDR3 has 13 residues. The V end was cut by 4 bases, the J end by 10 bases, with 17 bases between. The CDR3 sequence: CSVALTFTGEQFF. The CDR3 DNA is TGCAGCGTTGCCCTCACCTTCACGGGGGAGCAGTTCTTC.

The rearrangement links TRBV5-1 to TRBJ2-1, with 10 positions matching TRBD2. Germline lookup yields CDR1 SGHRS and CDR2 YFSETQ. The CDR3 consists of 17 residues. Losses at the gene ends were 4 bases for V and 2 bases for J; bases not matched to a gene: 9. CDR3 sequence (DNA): TGCGCCAGCAGCACGGGACCTCTAGCGGGAGCCTACAATGAGCAGTTCTTC. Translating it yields CASSTGPLAGAYNEQFF.

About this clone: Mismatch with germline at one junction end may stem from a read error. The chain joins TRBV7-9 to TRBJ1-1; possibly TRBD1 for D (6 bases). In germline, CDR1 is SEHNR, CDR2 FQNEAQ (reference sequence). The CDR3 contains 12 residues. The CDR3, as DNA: TGTTCCAGCAGCCCGATACAGGGCGAAGCTTTCTTT. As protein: CSSSPIQGEAFF.

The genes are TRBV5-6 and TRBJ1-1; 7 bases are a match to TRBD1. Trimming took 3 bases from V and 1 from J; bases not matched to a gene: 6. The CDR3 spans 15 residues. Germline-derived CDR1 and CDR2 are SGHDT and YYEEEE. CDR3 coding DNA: TGTGCCAGCAGCTCCCCGCAGGGGGGGAACACTGAAGCTTTCTTT. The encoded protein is CASSSPQGGNTEAFF.

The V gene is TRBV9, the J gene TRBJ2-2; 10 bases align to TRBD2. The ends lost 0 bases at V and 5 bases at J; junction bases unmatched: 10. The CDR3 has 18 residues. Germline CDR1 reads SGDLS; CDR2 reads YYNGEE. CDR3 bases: TGTGCCAGCAGCGTAGCTGGACTAGCGGCCCGAAGAACCGGGGAGCTGTTTTTT. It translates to CASSVAGLAARRTGELFF. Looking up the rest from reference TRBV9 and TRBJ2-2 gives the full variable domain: DSGVTQTPKHLITATGQRVTLRCSPRSGDLSVYWYQQSLDQGLQFLIQYYNGEERAKGNILERFSAQQFPDLHSELNLSSLELGDSALYFCASSVAGLAARRTGELFFGEGSRLTVL.

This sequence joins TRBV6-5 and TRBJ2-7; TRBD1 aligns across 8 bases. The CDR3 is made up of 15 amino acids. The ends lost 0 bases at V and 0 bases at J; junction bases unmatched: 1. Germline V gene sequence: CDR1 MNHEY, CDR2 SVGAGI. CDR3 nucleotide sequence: TGTGCCAGCAGTTACTCTGGGACAGGCTCCTACGAGCAGTACTTC. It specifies CASSYSGTGSYEQYF.

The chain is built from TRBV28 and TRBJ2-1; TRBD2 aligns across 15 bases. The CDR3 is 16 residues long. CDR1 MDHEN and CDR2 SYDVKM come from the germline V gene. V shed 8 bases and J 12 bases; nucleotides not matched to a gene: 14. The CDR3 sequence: CASSGLAGGFDRGQFF. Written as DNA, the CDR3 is TGTGCCAGCTCGGGACTAGCGGGAGGTTTTGATCGCGGGCAGTTCTTC.

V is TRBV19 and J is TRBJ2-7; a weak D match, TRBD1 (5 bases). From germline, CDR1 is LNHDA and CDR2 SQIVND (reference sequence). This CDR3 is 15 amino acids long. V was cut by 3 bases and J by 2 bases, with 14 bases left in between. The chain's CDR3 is CASSIQASRAYEQYF. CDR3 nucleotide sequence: TGTGCCAGTAGTATTCAGGCGAGCAGGGCCTACGAGCAGTACTTC.

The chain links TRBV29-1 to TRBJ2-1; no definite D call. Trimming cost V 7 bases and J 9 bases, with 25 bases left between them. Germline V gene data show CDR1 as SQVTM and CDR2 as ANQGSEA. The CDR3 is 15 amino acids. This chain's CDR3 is CSASAMLNRAGEQFF. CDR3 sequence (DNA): TGCAGCGCCTCGGCAATGCTCAACAGAGCCGGTGAGCAGTTCTTC.

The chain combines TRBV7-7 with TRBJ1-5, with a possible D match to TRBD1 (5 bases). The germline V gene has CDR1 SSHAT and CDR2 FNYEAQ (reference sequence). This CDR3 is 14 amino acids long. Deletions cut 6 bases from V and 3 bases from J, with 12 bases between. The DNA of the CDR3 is TGTGCCAGCAGGACGGACACCTCCAATCAGCCCCAGCATTTT. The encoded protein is CASRTDTSNQPQHF.

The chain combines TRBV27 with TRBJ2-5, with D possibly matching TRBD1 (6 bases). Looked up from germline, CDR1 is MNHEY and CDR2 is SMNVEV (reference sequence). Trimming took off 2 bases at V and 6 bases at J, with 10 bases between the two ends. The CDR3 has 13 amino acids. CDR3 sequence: CASSLGGEQTQYF. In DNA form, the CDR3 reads TGTGCCAGCAGTTTAGGGGGCGAACAGACCCAGTACTTC.

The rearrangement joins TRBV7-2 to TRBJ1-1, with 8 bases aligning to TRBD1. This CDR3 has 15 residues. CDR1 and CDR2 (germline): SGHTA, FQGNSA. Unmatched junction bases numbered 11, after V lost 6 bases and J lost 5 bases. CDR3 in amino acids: CASRAPGQAKTEAFF. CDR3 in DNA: TGTGCCAGCAGGGCCCCGGGACAGGCAAAGACTGAAGCTTTCTTT.

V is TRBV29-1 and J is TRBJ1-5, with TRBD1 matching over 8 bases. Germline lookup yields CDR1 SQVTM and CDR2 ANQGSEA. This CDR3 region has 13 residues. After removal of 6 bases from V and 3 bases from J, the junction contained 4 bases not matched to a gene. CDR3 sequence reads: CSVAGQVNQPQHF. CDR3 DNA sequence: TGCAGCGTAGCGGGACAGGTCAATCAGCCCCAGCATTTT.

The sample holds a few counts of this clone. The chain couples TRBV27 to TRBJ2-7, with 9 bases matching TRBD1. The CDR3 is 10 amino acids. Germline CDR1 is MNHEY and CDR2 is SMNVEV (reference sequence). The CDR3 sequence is CASSFRQGGV. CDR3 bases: TGTGCCAGCAGTTTCCGACAGGGGGGTGTG.

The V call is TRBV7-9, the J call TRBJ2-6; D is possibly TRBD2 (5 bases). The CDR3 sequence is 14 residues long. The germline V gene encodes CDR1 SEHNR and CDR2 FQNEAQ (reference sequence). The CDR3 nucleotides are TGTGCTTCTAGCCGCGATACTGGGGCCAACGTCCTGACTTTC. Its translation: CASSRDTGANVLTF.

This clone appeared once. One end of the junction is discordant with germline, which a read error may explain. The CDR3 sequence: CASSYAVGLDF. The CDR3 DNA sequence: TGTGCCAGCAGTTACGCGGTTGGCTTGGACTTC. The chain uses TRBV6-6 and TRBJ2-7; D not resolved. Germline V gives CDR1 MNHNY, CDR2 SVGAGI (reference sequence). This CDR3 has 11 amino acids.

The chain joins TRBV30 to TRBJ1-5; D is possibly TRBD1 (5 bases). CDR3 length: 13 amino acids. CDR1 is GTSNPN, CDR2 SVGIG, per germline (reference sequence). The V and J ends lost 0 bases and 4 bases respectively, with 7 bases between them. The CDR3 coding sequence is TGTGCCTGGAGTGTCTCAGGGAATCAGCCCCAGCATTTT. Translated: CAWSVSGNQPQHF.

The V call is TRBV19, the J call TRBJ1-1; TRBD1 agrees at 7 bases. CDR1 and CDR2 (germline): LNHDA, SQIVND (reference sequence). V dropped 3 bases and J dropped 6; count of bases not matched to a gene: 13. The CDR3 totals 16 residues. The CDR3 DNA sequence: TGTGCCAGTAGTATTGGGACAGTGGGCCCCCAGGCTGAAGCTTTCTTT. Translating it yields CASSIGTVGPQAEAFF.

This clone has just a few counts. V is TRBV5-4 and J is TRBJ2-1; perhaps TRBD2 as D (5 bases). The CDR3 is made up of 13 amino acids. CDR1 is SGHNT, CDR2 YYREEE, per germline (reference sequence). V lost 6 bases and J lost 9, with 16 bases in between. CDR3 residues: CASNIVEGSEQFF. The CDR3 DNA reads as TGTGCCAGCAACATTGTAGAGGGATCTGAGCAGTTCTTC. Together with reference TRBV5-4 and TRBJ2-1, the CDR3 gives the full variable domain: ETGVTQSPTHLIKTRGQQVTLRCSSQSGHNTVSWYQQALGQGPQFIFQYYREEENGRGNFPPRFSGLQFPNYSSELNVNALELDDSALYLCASNIVEGSEQFFGPGTRLTVL.

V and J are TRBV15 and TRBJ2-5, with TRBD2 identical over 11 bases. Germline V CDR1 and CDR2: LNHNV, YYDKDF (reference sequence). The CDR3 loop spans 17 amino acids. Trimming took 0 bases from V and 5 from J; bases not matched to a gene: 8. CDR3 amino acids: CATSRDILAGGGETQYF. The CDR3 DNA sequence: TGTGCCACCAGCAGAGATATTTTAGCGGGAGGGGGGGAGACCCAGTACTTC.

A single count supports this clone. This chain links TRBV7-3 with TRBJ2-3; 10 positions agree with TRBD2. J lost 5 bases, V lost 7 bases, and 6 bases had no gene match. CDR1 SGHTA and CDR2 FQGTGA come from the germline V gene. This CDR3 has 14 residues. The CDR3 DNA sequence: TGTGCCAGCAAAACTAGCGGGGTTGTAGATACGCAGTATTTT. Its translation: CASKTSGVVDTQYF. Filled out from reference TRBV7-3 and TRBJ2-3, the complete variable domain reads GAGVSQTPSNKVTEKGKYVELRCDPISGHTALYWYRQSLGQGPEFLIYFQGTGAADDSGLPNDRFFAVRPEGSVSTLKIQRTERGDSAVYLCASKTSGVVDTQYFGPGTRLTVL.